This T cell receptor beta chain appears in the sequencing data of a study of blood T cell repertoires in COVID-19. Study-wide background: PBMCs, B-cell-depleted T cells, or T cells were the source of the cDNA or gDNA that made up the material.

CDR1 and CDR2 from the germline V gene are LNHDA and SQIVND (reference sequence). Losses at the gene ends were 0 bases for V and 6 bases for J; bases not matched to a gene: 5. The CDR3 loop spans 15 amino acids. This clone was seen a handful of times. Using immunoSEQ multiplex PCR, the repertoire was profiled, and TCRdb retains in-frame clones only, with some absent. The sample holds over 150,000 clones; approximately 90% are singletons and the top ten take 2% to 2.5%. Clinical history as reported by participants underpinned cohort assignment. Two negative PCRs, clearance, or symptom resolution were required of recovered Cohort 3 donors.

The sample consisted of PBMCs or T cells enriched from blood (not recorded which). The rearrangement links TRBV19 to TRBJ1-5; 7 nucleotides match TRBD1. The origin of this receptor is a woman aged 25 to 39 who had recovered from COVID-19. CDR3: CASSIDRQGRQPQHF. In DNA form, the CDR3 reads TGTGCCAGTAGTATAGACCGACAGGGTCGTCAGCCCCAGCATTTT.